This T cell receptor beta chain derives from a study of blood T cell repertoires in COVID-19. Of note for this clone: Other DNA sequences in this specimen translate into the identical CDR3.

Using immunoSEQ multiplex PCR, the repertoire was profiled, and TCRdb retains in-frame clones only, with some absent. Found here are around 150,000 clones, roughly 88% of them singletons; the top ten hold more than 6.5%. CDR1 is SGHRS and CDR2 is YFSETQ in the germline V gene. The CDR3 has 14 amino acids. V lost 0 bases to trimming and J lost 0 bases, with 4 bases between them. This sequence joins TRBV5-1 and TRBJ1-3; D remains ambiguous. Sequenced: PBMCs or T cells enriched from blood (not recorded which). The TCR sequence derives from a woman aged 45-65 years who had recovered from COVID-19. The CDR3 DNA reads as TGCGCCAGCAGCTTGGGAGCCTCTGGAAACACCATATATTTT. Amino acids: CASSLGASGNTIYF.